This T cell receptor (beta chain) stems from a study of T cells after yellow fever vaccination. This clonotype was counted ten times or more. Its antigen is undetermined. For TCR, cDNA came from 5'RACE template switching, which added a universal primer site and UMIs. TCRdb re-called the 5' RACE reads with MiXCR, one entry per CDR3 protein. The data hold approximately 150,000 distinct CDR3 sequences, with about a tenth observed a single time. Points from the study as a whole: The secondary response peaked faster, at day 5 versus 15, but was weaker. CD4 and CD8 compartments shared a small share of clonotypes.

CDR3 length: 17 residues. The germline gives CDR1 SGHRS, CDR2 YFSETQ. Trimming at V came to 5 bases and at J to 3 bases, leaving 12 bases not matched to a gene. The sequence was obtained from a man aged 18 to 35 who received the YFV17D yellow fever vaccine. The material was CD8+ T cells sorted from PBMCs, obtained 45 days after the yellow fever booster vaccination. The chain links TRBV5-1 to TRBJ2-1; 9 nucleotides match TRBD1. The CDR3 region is CASRSSGTGLLYNEQFF. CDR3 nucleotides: TGCGCCAGCAGATCATCCGGGACAGGGTTACTCTACAATGAGCAGTTCTTC.